A single sample gave rise to the 22 T cell receptor beta chains below, sequenced in a study of long-term antiretroviral therapy in people with HIV (dated by TCRdb to 2021 to 2024). The immunoSEQ hsTCRB v3.0 assay was used at survey level resolution for TRB variable region sequencing. The source is immuneACCESS, and TCRdb retained only in-frame sequences with V and J called. Part of the clones is not carried over; for the studies checked, unresolved V genes explain less than half of this, and the remainder is unexplained. In this sample the table shows some 14,000 clones, roughly 80% of which occur a single time. The top ten hold around 17% of the sample. The sequences come from unsorted PBMCs, collected just before starting antiretroviral therapy. These receptors were taken from a man aged 40-49 years with HIV.

The V and J genes are TRBV19 and TRBJ1-2; no firm D call. CDR1 LNHDA and CDR2 SQIVND come from the germline V gene (reference sequence). V was cut by 10 bases and J by 1 base, with 22 bases left in between. This CDR3 region has 16 residues. The CDR3 sequence: CATAVGWRGFNYGYTF. In DNA form, the CDR3 reads TGTGCCACCGCAGTTGGGTGGCGGGGATTTAACTATGGCTACACCTTC. Full variable domain (remainder filled in from reference TRBV19 and TRBJ1-2): DGGITQSPKYLFRKEGQNVTLSCEQNLNHDAMYWYRQDPGQGLRLIYYSQIVNDFQKGDIAEGYSVSREKKESFPLTVTSAQKNPTAFYLCATAVGWRGFNYGYTFGSGTRLTVV.

The chain has TRBV4-2 and TRBJ1-5; the D gene is possibly TRBD1 (6 bases). Trimming removed 0 bases at V and 4 bases at J, with 13 bases between. In germline, CDR1 is LGHNA, CDR2 YNFKEQ. CDR3 length: 16 amino acids. Written as DNA, the CDR3 is TGTGCCAGCAGCCAAGATCGCAGGGGTAGTAATCAGCCCCAGCATTTT. Its translation is CASSQDRRGSNQPQHF.

The genes are TRBV27 and TRBJ1-1, with D possibly TRBD1 on 6 matching bases. Germline-derived CDR1 and CDR2 are MNHEY and SMNVEV (reference sequence). The CDR3 has 12 residues. With 3 bases removed from V and 6 bases from J, the gap between germline ends came to 8 bases. The CDR3: CASSFRGAEAFF. In DNA, the CDR3 is TGTGCCAGCAGTTTCAGGGGCGCTGAAGCTTTCTTT.

As for this clone: One end of the junction is discordant with germline, which a read error may explain. The chain combines TRBV5-1 with TRBJ2-1; D not certain. Germline V gives CDR1 SGHRS, CDR2 YFSETQ. This CDR3 is 18 amino acids long. The CDR3 region has the DNA TGCGCCAGCAGCTTGGTATCTTCTAGTCCCCCCTCCAACAATGAGCAGTTCTTC. Residues: CASSLVSSSPPSNNEQFF.

This chain joins TRBV7-2 and TRBJ1-1, with D uncertain. CDR3 length equals 15 residues. V lost 1 base and J lost 5, with 14 bases in between. Germline V gene data show CDR1 as SGHTA and CDR2 as FQGNSA. CDR3 protein: CASSLGLYRGTEAFF. The DNA of the CDR3 is TGTGCCAGCAGCTTAGGGCTTTATCGGGGAACTGAAGCTTTCTTT.

This clone was found a few times. The gene calls are TRBV19 and TRBJ2-5; maybe TRBD2 (5 bases). CDR1 is LNHDA, CDR2 SQIVND, per germline (reference sequence). The ends were cut back, 7 bases at V and 5 bases at J, with 14 bases in the middle. The CDR3 loop spans 13 amino acids. The CDR3 coding sequence is TGTGCCAGTATGTCGAGGGCTGGGGAGACCCAGTACTTC. Translated: CASMSRAGETQYF.

The rearrangement links TRBV19 to TRBJ2-7; D not certain. CDR3 length: 13 residues. The germline CDR1 and CDR2 sequences are LNHDA and SQIVND (reference sequence). Trimming removed 8 bases at V and 3 bases at J, with 14 bases between. CDR3 loop: CASSLVVGYEQYF. In DNA form, the CDR3 reads TGTGCCAGTTCATTAGTCGTTGGCTACGAGCAGTACTTC.

The V and J genes are TRBV4-1 and TRBJ2-5; 10 nucleotides line up with TRBD1. The V gene end was trimmed by 0 bases and the J gene end by 4 bases; junction bases not matched to a gene: 2. Germline V lookup: CDR1 MGHRA, CDR2 YSYEKL. The CDR3 length is 15 residues. This chain's CDR3 is CASSQEGQGGETQYF. CDR3 nucleotide sequence: TGCGCCAGCAGCCAAGAAGGACAGGGGGGAGAGACCCAGTACTTC.

The rearrangement joins TRBV12-5 to TRBJ2-1, with 7 positions matching TRBD2. V lost 1 base to trimming and J lost 3 bases; unmatched junction nucleotides: 6. The CDR3 covers 16 residues. Per the germline V gene, CDR1 is LGHNT and CDR2 is FRNRAP. CDR3 sequence reads: CASGLGIRGSYNEQFF. CDR3 nucleotide sequence: TGTGCTAGTGGTTTGGGTATTCGCGGGAGCTACAATGAGCAGTTCTTC.

This chain links TRBV30 with TRBJ2-1; the D is unclear. The CDR3 totals 13 residues. V lost 0 bases, J lost 8 bases, and 11 bases lay in between. Germline V gene lookup returns CDR1 GTSNPN and CDR2 SVGIG (reference sequence). CDR3 in amino acids: CAWSVRAVYEQFF. DNA of the CDR3: TGTGCCTGGAGTGTACGGGCTGTCTATGAGCAGTTCTTC.

The chain combines TRBV27 with TRBJ2-7, with TRBD2 matching 12 bases. Unmatched junction bases numbered 9, after V lost 5 bases and J lost 7 bases. CDR3 length: 15 amino acids. Germline CDR1 reads MNHEY; CDR2 reads SMNVEV (reference sequence). The CDR3: CASSAQTSGRMEQYF. CDR3 DNA sequence: TGTGCCAGCAGTGCGCAGACTAGCGGGAGAATGGAGCAGTACTTC.

The chain links TRBV10-3 to TRBJ1-2; 8 bases map to TRBD1. Trimming took 0 bases from V and 4 from J; bases not matched to a gene: 1. The length of the CDR3 is 14 residues. Germline lookup yields CDR1 ENHRY and CDR2 SYGVKD. The DNA of the CDR3 is TGTGCCATCAGTGAGTCGGACAGGGCCTATGGCTACACCTTC. It encodes CAISESDRAYGYTF.

The genes are TRBV12-5 and TRBJ1-1; 7 nucleotides line up with TRBD1. The V gene end was trimmed by 5 bases and the J gene end by 4 bases; junction bases not matched to a gene: 13. This CDR3 has 16 amino acids. CDR1 LGHNT and CDR2 FRNRAP come from the germline V gene. CDR3 in DNA: TGTGCTAGTGGTCCGGGCGGCAAGGGGGCAATCACTGAAGCTTTCTTT. It is translated as CASGPGGKGAITEAFF.

V is TRBV5-1 and J is TRBJ1-6; 9 bases map to TRBD1. The V segment lost 4 bases and the J segment 7 bases; nucleotides outside the gene matches: 6. The germline V gene has CDR1 SGHRS and CDR2 YFSETQ. The CDR3 contains 15 residues. The CDR3 is CASSPRDRENSPLHF. The CDR3 bases are TGCGCCAGCAGCCCCCGGGACAGGGAAAATTCACCCCTCCACTTT.

The CDR3 DNA reads as TGTGCTAGTGAGAAAGAGGGCATTGAGCAGTTCTTC. This sequence encodes CASEKEGIEQFF. This rearrangement joins TRBV12-5 to TRBJ2-1; D possibly corresponds to TRBD2 (5 bases). Trimming left V 7 bases short and J 9 bases short, with 13 bases between. Germline V gene sequence: CDR1 LGHNT, CDR2 FRNRAP. CDR3 length: 12 amino acids.

To note about this clone: A read error may account for a junction end that differs from germline. This chain joins TRBV11-3 and TRBJ1-1, with a tentative D call TRBD1 (6 bases). Germline V lookup: CDR1 SGHNT, CDR2 YENEEA. The CDR3 sequence is 14 residues long. The CDR3 loop reads CTSSPSQGNTEAFF. CDR3 DNA sequence: TGTACCAGCAGCCCGTCACAGGGTAACACTGAAGCTTTCTTT.

The CDR3 loop is CASSQARRSGGGSEKLFF. DNA for the CDR3: TGCGCCAGCAGCCAAGCACGACGTTCAGGGGGGGGTAGTGAAAAACTGTTTTTT. The rearrangement links TRBV4-1 to TRBJ1-4; 7 bases fit TRBD1. The CDR3 consists of 18 residues. CDR1 MGHRA and CDR2 YSYEKL come from the germline V gene. The V and J ends lost 1 base and 7 bases, in that order; junction bases with no gene match: 15.

This chain links TRBV18 with TRBJ1-1; D is uncertain. The CDR3 spans 13 residues. V gave up 1 base and J gave up 1 base, with 4 bases separating them. The germline CDR1 and CDR2 sequences are KGHSH and LQKENI. The CDR3 here is CASSPQPNTEAFF. The CDR3 coding sequence is TGTGCCAGCTCACCACAACCGAACACTGAAGCTTTCTTT.

The rearrangement uses TRBV9 and TRBJ2-3, with D perhaps matching TRBD2 (6 bases). Trimming took 0 bases from V and 2 from J, leaving 13 bases between them. The CDR3 has 16 amino acids. In germline, CDR1 is SGDLS, CDR2 YYNGEE. CDR3 loop: CASSVDGGAITDTQYF. CDR3 bases: TGTGCCAGCAGCGTAGACGGGGGAGCCATCACAGATACGCAGTATTTT.

This chain connects TRBV6-5 to TRBJ1-2; D is ambiguous. With 0 bases removed from V and 8 bases from J, the gap between germline ends came to 19 bases. CDR1 MNHEY and CDR2 SVGAGI come from the germline V gene. CDR3 size: 16 residues. CDR3 bases: TGTGCCAGCAGTTACTCGGAGGACGACCGTCTCGGGGGCTACACCTTC. Translating it yields CASSYSEDDRLGGYTF.

The gene calls are TRBV12-5 and TRBJ1-1, with D uncertain. The V end lost 1 base, the J end lost 1 base, and 10 bases lay between the germline ends. This CDR3 region has 15 residues. Germline lookup yields CDR1 LGHNT and CDR2 FRNRAP. The chain's CDR3 is CASGLDFSANTEAFF. The CDR3 DNA is TGTGCTAGTGGTTTGGACTTTAGCGCGAACACTGAAGCTTTCTTT.

V usage is TRBV7-3 and J usage is TRBJ2-1, with 8 bases identical to TRBD1. The CDR3 length is 14 residues. J was trimmed by 4 bases and V by 4 bases; bases with no gene match: 3. The germline V gene encodes CDR1 SGHTA and CDR2 FQGTGA. As DNA, the CDR3 is TGTGCCAGCAGCTCCGGACAGGGATACAATGAGCAGTTCTTC. The encoded protein is CASSSGQGYNEQFF.